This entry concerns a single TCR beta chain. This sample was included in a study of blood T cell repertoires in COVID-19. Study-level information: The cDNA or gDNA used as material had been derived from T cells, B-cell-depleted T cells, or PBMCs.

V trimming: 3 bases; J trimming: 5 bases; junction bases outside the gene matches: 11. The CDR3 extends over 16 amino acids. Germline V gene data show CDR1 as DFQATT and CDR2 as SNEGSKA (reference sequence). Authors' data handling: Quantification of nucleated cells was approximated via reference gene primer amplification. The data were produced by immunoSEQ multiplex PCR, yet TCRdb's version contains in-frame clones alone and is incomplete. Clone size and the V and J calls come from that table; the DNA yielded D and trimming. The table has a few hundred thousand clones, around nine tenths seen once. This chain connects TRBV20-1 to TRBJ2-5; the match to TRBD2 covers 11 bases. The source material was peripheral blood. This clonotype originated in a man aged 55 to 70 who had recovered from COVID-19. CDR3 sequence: CSASARIAGGRETQYF. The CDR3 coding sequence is TGCAGTGCTAGTGCCCGTATAGCGGGAGGGCGGGAGACCCAGTACTTC.